This T cell receptor (beta chain) appears in the sequencing data of a study of T-cell reconstitution after alpha-beta-depleted transplantation in children. Germline V gene lookup returns CDR1 DFQATT and CDR2 SNEGSKA (reference sequence). This CDR3 region has 11 residues. Trimming removed 3 bases from V and 11 bases from J, with 13 bases in between. This clonotype has a handful of counts. The authors prepared the TCRbeta library with unique molecular identifiers. Each CDR3 protein gets one entry after TCRdb re-called the PCR reads with MiXCR. The sample shows approximately 520,000 distinct CDR3 sequences, 30% to 35% of them seen only once.

The V and J genes are TRBV20-1 and TRBJ1-1; D unresolved. Sequenced material: PBMCs from the stem cell graft donor, taken from the stem cell graft. This clonotype originated in a human donor who donated a stem cell graft to a child with aplastic anemia. CDR3 residues: CSASRALGAFF. CDR3 DNA: TGCAGTGCTAGCCGGGCGCTTGGCGCTTTCTTT.